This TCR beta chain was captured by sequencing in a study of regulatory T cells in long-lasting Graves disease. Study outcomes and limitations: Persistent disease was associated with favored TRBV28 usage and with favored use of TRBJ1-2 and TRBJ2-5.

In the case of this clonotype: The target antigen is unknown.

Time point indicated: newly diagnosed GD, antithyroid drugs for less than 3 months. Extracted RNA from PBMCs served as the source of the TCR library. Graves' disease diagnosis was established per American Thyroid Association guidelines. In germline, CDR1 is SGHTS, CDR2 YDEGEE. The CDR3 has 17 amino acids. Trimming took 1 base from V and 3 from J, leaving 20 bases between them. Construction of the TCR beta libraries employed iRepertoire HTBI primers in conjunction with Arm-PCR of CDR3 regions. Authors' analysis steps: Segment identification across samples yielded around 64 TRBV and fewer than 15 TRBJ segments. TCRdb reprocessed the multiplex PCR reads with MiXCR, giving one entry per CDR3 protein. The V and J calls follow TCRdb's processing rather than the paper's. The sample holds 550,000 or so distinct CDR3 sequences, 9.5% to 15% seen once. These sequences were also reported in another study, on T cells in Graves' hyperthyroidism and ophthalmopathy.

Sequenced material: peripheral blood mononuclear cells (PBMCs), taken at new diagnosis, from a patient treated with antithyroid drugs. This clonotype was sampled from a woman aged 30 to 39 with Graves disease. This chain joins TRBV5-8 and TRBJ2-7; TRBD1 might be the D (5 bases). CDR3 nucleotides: TGTGCCAGCAGCTTGTACAGGAGATTCCCCCCCGTCTACGAGCAGTACTTC. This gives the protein CASSLYRRFPPVYEQYF.